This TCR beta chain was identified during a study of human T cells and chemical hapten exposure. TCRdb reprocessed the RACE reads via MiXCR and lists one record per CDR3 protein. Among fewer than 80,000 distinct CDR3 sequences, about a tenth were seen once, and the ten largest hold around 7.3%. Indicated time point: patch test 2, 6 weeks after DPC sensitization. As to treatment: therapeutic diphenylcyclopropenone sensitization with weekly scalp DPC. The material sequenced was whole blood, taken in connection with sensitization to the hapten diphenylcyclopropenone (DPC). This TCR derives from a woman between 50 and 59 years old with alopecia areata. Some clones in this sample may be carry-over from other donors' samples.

CDR3 bases: TGTGCCAGTAGTGTCTCCGGGACAGGCCTCAATGAGCAGTTCTTC. Amino acids: CASSVSGTGLNEQFF. This chain connects TRBV19 to TRBJ2-1, with TRBD1 matching over 8 bases. The CDR3 extends over 15 amino acids. Germline loops: CDR1 LNHDA, CDR2 SQIVND (reference sequence). J was trimmed by 6 bases and V by 5 bases; bases with no gene match: 9.